This T cell receptor beta chain originates from a study of STAT3 mutations in large granular lymphocyte leukemia. Whole-study results and caveats: At least one immunodominant TCR beta clonotype appeared in every T-cell large granular lymphocyte leukemia patient. No sample exists from the first appearance of each clone. Some patients had dominant TCR clones larger than their STAT3 mutant burden. All newly emerging clones after therapy were STAT3 wild type. Differing intervals and regimens complicate linking therapy response to clone burden.

Worth noting for this clone: The antigen remains unidentified. Other DNA sequences in the same sample also yield this CDR3.

Only in-frame clones appear in the TCRdb table, and some are missing; sequencing was by immunoSEQ multiplex PCR. Of tens of thousands of clones in the sample, 60% to 85% are singletons; the top ten hold around 30%. CDR3 size: 13 residues. The V gene's germline CDR1 is MNHNY and CDR2 SVGAGI (reference sequence). The ends were cut back, 2 bases at V and 4 bases at J, with 8 bases in the middle. The V and J genes are TRBV6-6 and TRBJ1-2; no definite D call. The sample taken for sequencing was peripheral blood mononuclear cells. This clonotype was sampled from a woman between 50 and 59 years old with T-cell large granular lymphocyte leukemia. Some clones in this sample may be carry-over from other donors' samples. The CDR3 loop reads CASSYRAGYGYTF. CDR3 in DNA: TGTGCCAGCAGTTACAGGGCGGGCTATGGCTACACCTTC.